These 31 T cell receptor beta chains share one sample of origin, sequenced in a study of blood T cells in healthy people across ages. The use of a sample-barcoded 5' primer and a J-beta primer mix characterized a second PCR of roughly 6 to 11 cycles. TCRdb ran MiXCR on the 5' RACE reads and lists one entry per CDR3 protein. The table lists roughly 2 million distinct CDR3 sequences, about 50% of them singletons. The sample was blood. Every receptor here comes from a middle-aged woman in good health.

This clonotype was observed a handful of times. The CDR3 spells CAAGVVQGFGGYTF. CDR3 sequence (DNA): TGTGCCGCAGGGGTCGTCCAGGGATTCGGTGGCTACACCTTC. V gene TRBV28 combines with J gene TRBJ1-2; D possibly corresponds to TRBD1 (6 bases). The CDR3 length is 14 residues. V lost 11 bases to trimming and J lost 7 bases, with 23 bases between them. CDR1 is MDHEN, CDR2 SYDVKM, per germline.

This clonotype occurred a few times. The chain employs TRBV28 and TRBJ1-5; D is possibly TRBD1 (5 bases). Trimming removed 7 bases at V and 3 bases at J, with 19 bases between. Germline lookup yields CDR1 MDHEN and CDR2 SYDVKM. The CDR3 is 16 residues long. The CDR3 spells CASTLRGEGTNQPQHF. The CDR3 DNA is TGTGCCAGCACACTGAGAGGAGAGGGGACCAATCAGCCCCAGCATTTT. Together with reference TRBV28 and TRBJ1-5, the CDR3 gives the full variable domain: DVKVTQSSRYLVKRTGEKVFLECVQDMDHENMFWYRQDPGLGLRLIYFSYDVKMKEKGDIPEGYSVSREKKERFSLILESASTNQTSMYLCASTLRGEGTNQPQHFGDGTRLSIL.

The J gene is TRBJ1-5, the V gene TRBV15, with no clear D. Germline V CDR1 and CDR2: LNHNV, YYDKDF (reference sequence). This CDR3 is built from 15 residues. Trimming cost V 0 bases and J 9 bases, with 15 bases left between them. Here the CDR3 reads CATSRDRPSRLPQHF. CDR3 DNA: TGTGCCACCAGCAGAGATAGGCCCAGCAGGCTGCCCCAGCATTTT.

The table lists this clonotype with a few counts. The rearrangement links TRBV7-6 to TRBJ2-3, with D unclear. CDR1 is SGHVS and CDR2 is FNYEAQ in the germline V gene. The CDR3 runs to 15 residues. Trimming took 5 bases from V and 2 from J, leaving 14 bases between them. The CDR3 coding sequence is TGTGCCAGCAGCCCCGGAAGGTCAAACACAGATACGCAGTATTTT. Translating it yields CASSPGRSNTDTQYF.

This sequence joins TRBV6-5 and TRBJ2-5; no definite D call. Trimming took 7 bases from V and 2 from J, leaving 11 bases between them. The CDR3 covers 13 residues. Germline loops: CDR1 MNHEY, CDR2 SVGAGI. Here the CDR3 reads CASTPSGQETQYF. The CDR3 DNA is TGTGCCAGCACCCCATCGGGTCAAGAGACCCAGTACTTC.

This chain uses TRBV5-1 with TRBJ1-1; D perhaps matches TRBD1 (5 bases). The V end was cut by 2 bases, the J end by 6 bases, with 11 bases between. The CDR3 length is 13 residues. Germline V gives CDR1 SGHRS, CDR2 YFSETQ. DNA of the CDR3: TGCGCCAGCAGCTTTGAGGGGATCGCTGAAGCTTTCTTT. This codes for CASSFEGIAEAFF.

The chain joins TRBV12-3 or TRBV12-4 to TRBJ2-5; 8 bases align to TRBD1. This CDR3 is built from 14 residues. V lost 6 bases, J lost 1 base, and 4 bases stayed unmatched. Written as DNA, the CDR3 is TGTGCCAGCAGGACGGGACAGGCCCAAGAGACCCAGTACTTC. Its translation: CASRTGQAQETQYF.

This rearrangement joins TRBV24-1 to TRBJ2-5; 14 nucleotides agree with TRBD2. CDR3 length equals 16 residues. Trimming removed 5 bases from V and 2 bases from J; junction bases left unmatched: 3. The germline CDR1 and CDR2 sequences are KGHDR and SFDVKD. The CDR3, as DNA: TGTGCCACCAGTGGCAGACTAGCGGGGGGGCAAGAGACCCAGTACTTC. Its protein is CATSGRLAGGQETQYF.

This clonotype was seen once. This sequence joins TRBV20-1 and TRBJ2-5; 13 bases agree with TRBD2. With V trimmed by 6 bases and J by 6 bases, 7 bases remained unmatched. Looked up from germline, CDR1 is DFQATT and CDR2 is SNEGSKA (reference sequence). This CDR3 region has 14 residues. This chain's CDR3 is CSAAPGLAGQTQYF. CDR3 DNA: TGCAGTGCGGCCCCGGGACTAGCGGGGCAGACCCAGTACTTC.

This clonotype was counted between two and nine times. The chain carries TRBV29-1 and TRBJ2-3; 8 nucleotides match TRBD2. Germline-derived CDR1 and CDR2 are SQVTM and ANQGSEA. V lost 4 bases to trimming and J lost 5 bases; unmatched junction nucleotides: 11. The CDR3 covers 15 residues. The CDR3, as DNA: TGCAGCGTTGCGATGGTCGGGGGGGGTAAAGATACGCAGTATTTT. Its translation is CSVAMVGGGKDTQYF.

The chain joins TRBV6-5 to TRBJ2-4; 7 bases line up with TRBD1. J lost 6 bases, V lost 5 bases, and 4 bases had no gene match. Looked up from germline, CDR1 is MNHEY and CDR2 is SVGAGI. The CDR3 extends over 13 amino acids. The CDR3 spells CASSQGQLNIQYF. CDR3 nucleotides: TGTGCCAGCAGTCAGGGACAGTTAAACATTCAGTACTTC.

CDR3 in DNA: TGTGCCAGCAGTTCCACAGGGAAGAGGACAGATACGCAGTATTTT. Protein product: CASSSTGKRTDTQYF. V gene TRBV12-3 or TRBV12-4 combines with J gene TRBJ2-3; a possible D gene is TRBD1 (6 bases). Trimming stripped 4 bases from V and 3 bases from J, with 14 bases between. CDR3 length: 15 residues.

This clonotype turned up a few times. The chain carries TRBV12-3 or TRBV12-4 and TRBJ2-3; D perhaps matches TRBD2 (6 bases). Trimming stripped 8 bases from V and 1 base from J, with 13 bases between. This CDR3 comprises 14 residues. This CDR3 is CASAFPGGTDTQYF. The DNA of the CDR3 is TGTGCCAGCGCCTTTCCGGGGGGCACAGATACGCAGTATTTT.

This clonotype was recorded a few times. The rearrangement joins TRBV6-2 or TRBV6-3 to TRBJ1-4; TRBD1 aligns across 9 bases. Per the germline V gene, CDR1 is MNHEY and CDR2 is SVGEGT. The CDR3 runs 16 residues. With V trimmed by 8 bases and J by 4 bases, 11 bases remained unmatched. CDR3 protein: CASATTGGDGNEKLFF. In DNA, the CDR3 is TGTGCCAGCGCTACCACAGGGGGCGACGGTAATGAAAAACTGTTTTTT.

CDR3: CASRPPGSPLHF. Written as DNA, the CDR3 is TGTGCGAGTAGACCGCCGGGTTCACCCCTCCACTTT. The chain links TRBV7-2 to TRBJ1-6; no definite D call. The CDR3 covers 12 residues. The V gene's germline CDR1 is SGHTA and CDR2 FQGNSA.

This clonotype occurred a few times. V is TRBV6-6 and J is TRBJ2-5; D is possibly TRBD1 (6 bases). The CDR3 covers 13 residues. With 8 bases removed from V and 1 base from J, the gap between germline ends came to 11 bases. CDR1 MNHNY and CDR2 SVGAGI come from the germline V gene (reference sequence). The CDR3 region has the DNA TGTGCCAGCTACAGGACAGCCCAAGAGACCCAGTACTTC. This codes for CASYRTAQETQYF.

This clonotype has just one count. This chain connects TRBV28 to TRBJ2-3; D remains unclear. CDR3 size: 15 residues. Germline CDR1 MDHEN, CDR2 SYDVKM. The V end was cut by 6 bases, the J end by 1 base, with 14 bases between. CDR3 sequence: CASRTGSLGTDTQYF. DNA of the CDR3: TGTGCCAGCAGAACCGGCAGCCTAGGCACAGATACGCAGTATTTT.

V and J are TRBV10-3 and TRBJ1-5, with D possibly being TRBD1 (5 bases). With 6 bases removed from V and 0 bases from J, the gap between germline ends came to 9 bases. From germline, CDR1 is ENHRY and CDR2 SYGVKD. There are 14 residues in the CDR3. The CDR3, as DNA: TGTGCCATCAGCGAGGACAATAGCAATCAGCCCCAGCATTTT. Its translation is CAISEDNSNQPQHF.

The DNA for the CDR3 is TGTGCCAGCAGCTCTGCGGGGGGGCGGTATGAGCAGTTCTTC. Amino acids: CASSSAGGRYEQFF. The rearrangement joins TRBV7-9 to TRBJ2-1; TRBD2 agrees at 9 bases. This CDR3 is built from 14 residues. Germline trimming cut 4 bases from V and 8 bases from J; bases unmatched to any gene: 6. CDR1 is SEHNR and CDR2 is FQNEAQ in the germline V gene (reference sequence).

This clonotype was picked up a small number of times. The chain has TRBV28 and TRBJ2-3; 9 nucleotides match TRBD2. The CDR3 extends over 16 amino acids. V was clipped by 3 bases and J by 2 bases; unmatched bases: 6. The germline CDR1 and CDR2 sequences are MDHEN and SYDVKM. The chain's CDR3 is CASSFPAGGSTDTQYF. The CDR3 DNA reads TGTGCCAGCAGTTTCCCCGCGGGGGGGTCCACAGATACGCAGTATTTT.

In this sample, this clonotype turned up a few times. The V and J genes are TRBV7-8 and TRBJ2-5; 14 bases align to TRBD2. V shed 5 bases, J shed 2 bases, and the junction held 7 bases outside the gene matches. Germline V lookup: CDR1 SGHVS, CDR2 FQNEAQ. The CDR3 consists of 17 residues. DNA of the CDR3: TGTGCCAGCAGCCGAGGACTAGCGGGGGGTTCTCAAGAGACCCAGTACTTC. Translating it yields CASSRGLAGGSQETQYF. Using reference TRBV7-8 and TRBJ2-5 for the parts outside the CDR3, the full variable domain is GAGVSQSPRYKVAKRGQDVALRCDPISGHVSLFWYQQALGQGPEFLTYFQNEAQLDKSGLPSDRFFAERPEGSVSTLKIQRTQQEDSAVYLCASSRGLAGGSQETQYFGPGTRLLVL.

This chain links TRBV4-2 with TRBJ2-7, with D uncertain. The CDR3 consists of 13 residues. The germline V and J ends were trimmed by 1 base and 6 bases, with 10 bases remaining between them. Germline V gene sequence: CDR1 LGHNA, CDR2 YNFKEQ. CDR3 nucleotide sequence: TGTGCCAGCAGCCAAGTTGGGTTGTCCGAGCAGTACTTC. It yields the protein CASSQVGLSEQYF.

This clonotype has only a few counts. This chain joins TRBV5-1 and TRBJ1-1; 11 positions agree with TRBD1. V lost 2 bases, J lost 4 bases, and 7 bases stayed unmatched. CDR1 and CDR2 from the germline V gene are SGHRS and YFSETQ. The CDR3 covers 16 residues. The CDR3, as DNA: TGCGCCAGCAGCTTACCCTCCGGGACAGGGGGCACTGAAGCTTTCTTT. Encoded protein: CASSLPSGTGGTEAFF. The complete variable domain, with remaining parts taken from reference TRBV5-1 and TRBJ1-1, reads KAGVTQTPRYLIKTRGQQVTLSCSPISGHRSVSWYQQTPGQGLQFLFEYFSETQRNKGNFPGRFSGRQFSNSRSEMNVSTLELGDSALYLCASSLPSGTGGTEAFFGQGTRLTVV.

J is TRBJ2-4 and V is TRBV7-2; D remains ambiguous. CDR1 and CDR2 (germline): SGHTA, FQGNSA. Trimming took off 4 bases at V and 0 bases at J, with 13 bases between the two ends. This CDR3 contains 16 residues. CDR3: CASSSLENPAKNIQYF. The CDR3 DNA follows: TGTGCCAGCAGCTCCCTCGAGAATCCAGCCAAAAACATTCAGTACTTC.

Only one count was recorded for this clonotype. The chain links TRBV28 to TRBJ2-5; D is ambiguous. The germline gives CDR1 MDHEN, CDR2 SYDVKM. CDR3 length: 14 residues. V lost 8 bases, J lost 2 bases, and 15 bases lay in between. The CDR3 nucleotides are TGTGCCAGCGGGCTAAAAACGATTCAAGAGACCCAGTACTTC. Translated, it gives CASGLKTIQETQYF.

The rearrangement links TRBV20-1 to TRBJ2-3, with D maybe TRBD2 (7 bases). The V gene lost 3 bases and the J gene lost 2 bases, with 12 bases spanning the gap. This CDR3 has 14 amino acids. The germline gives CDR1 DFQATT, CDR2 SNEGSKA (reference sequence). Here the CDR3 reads CSARAGDNTDTQYF. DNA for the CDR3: TGCAGTGCTAGGGCGGGGGACAACACAGATACGCAGTATTTT.

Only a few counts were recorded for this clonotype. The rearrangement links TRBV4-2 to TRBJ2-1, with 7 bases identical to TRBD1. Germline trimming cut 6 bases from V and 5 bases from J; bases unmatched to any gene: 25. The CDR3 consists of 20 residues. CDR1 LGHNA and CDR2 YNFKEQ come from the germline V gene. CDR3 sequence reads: CASSRLTDRERPGGNNEQFF. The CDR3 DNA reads TGTGCCAGCAGTCGTCTGACCGACAGGGAACGTCCCGGTGGAAACAATGAGCAGTTCTTC.

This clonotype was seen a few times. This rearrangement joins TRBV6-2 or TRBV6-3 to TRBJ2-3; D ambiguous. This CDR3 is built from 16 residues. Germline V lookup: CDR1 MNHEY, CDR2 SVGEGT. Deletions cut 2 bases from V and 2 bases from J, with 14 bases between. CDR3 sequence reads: CASSYLEESFTDTQYF. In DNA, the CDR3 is TGTGCCAGCAGTTACCTGGAAGAAAGCTTCACAGATACGCAGTATTTT.

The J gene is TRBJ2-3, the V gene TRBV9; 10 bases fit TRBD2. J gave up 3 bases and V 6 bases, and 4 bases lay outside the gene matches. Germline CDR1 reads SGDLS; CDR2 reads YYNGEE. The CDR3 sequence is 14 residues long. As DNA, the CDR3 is TGTGCCAGCAATAGCGGGGGGTTGACAGATACGCAGTATTTT. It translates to CASNSGGLTDTQYF.

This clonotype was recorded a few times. The CDR3 protein is CASSLTPGGGRSGYTF. Here the CDR3 DNA reads TGTGCCAGCAGCTTAACCCCTGGTGGAGGGCGGAGTGGCTACACCTTC. V usage is TRBV7-2 and J usage is TRBJ1-2; D is unclear. Trimming took 2 bases from V and 7 from J, leaving 20 bases between them. The germline gives CDR1 SGHTA, CDR2 FQGNSA. The CDR3 is 16 amino acids.

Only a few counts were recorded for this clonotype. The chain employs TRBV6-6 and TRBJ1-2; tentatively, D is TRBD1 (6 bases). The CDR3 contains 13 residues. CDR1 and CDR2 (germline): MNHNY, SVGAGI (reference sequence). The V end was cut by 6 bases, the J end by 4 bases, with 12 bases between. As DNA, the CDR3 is TGTGCCAGCAGCGGCGTGACAGGCTATGGCTACACCTTC. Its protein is CASSGVTGYGYTF.